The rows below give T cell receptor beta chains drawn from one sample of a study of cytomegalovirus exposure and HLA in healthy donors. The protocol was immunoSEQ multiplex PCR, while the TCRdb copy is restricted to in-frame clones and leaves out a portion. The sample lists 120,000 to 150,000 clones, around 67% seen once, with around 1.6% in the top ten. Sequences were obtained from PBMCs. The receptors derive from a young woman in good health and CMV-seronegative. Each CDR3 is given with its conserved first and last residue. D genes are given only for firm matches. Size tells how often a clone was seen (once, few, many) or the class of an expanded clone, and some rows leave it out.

CDR3: CASSDSGASYEQYF; DNA: TGTGCCAGCAGTGATAGCGGGGCCTCCTACGAGCAGTACTTC; D: TRBD2; V: TRBV6-6; size: -; J: TRBJ2-7
CDR3: CASSYSQSPAGNTIYF; DNA: TGTGCCAGCAGTTACTCGCAGTCCCCAGCTGGAAACACCATATATTTT; D: -; V: TRBV6-5; size: -; J: TRBJ1-3
CDR3: CASSLESLTSGNTGELFF; DNA: TGTGCCAGCAGCTTAGAGTCCTTGACTAGCGGGAACACCGGGGAGCTGTTTTTT; D: TRBD2; V: TRBV7-6; size: -; J: TRBJ2-2
CDR3: CASRTAARTGELFF; DNA: TGTGCCAGTCGCACGGCGGCCAGAACCGGGGAGCTGTTTTTT; D: -; V: TRBV27; size: once; J: TRBJ2-2
CDR3: CASSPQRGGEQFF; DNA: TGTGCCAGCAGCCCCCAGAGGGGGGGTGAGCAGTTCTTC; D: -; V: TRBV9; size: -; J: TRBJ2-1
CDR3: CASVLGGAPGSGANVLTF; DNA: TGTGCCAGCGTTCTTGGGGGGGCCCCAGGCTCTGGGGCCAACGTCCTGACTTTC; D: -; V: TRBV2; size: -; J: TRBJ2-6
CDR3: CASSIGQGGVQYF; DNA: TGTGCCAGCAGTATAGGACAGGGCGGAGTGCAGTACTTC; D: TRBD1; V: TRBV6-6; size: few; J: TRBJ2-7
CDR3: CASSLETGYTDTQYF; DNA: TGTGCCAGCAGCTTGGAGACAGGGTACACAGATACGCAGTATTTT; D: TRBD1; V: TRBV5-6; size: -; J: TRBJ2-3
CDR3: CASSPLEGRGLGYTF; DNA: TGTGCCAGCAGCCCCCTGGAGGGACGCGGCCTAGGCTACACCTTC; D: -; V: TRBV9; size: -; J: TRBJ1-2
CDR3: CASSWVGGGHNNEQFF; DNA: TGTGCCAGCAGCTGGGTGGGCGGGGGACACAACAATGAGCAGTTCTTC; D: -; V: TRBV5-4; size: -; J: TRBJ2-1
CDR3: CASSKRKGLGLAGRTGELFF; DNA: TGTGCCAGCAGCAAAAGGAAAGGGCTAGGACTAGCGGGACGGACCGGGGAGCTGTTTTTT; D: -; V: TRBV21-1; size: -; J: TRBJ2-2
CDR3: CASYDRGDRNTGELFF; DNA: TGTGCCAGTTATGACAGGGGTGACCGGAACACCGGGGAGCTGTTTTTT; D: TRBD1; V: TRBV5-4; size: -; J: TRBJ2-2
CDR3: CASSQDGTADQPQHF; DNA: TGCGCCAGCAGCCAAGATGGGACAGCCGATCAGCCCCAGCATTTT; D: TRBD1; V: TRBV4-3; size: -; J: TRBJ1-5
CDR3: CASSLGDGSYNEQFF; DNA: TGTGCCAGCAGTCTCGGGGATGGGTCCTACAATGAGCAGTTCTTC; D: -; V: TRBV6-5; size: once; J: TRBJ2-1
CDR3: CASSEETGFGYTF; DNA: TGTGCCAGCAGTGAAGAGACAGGGTTTGGCTACACCTTC; D: TRBD1; V: TRBV2; size: -; J: TRBJ1-2
CDR3: CASSRAPGTYEQYF; DNA: TGTGCCAGCAGTCGAGCCCCAGGGACCTACGAGCAGTACTTC; D: -; V: TRBV6-6; size: -; J: TRBJ2-7
CDR3: CASSLPRSAYSYNEQFF; DNA: TGTGCCAGCAGCTTGCCCCGATCAGCGTACTCCTACAATGAGCAGTTCTTC; D: -; V: TRBV11-3; size: -; J: TRBJ2-1
CDR3: CASSSQGAANTGELFF; DNA: TGTGCCAGCAGCTCTCAGGGGGCTGCGAACACCGGGGAGCTGTTTTTT; D: TRBD1; V: TRBV7-2; size: -; J: TRBJ2-2
CDR3: CASRGFGTSSGNTIYF; DNA: TGCGCCAGCAGAGGGTTCGGGACATCCTCTGGAAACACCATATATTTT; D: -; V: TRBV5-1; size: -; J: TRBJ1-3
CDR3: CASSRLAGVSEQFF; DNA: TGTGCCAGTAGTCGGCTAGCGGGAGTCAGTGAGCAGTTCTTC; D: TRBD2; V: TRBV19; size: -; J: TRBJ2-1
CDR3: CASSLAGTAAYEQYF; DNA: TGCGCCAGCAGCTTGGCCGGGACAGCCGCCTACGAGCAATACTTC; D: TRBD1; V: TRBV5-1; size: -; J: TRBJ2-7
CDR3: CASSFGGTSGYNEQFF; DNA: TGTGCCAGCAGCTTTGGTGGGACTAGCGGATACAATGAGCAGTTCTTC; D: TRBD2; V: TRBV5-8; size: -; J: TRBJ2-1
CDR3: CASRSSGGTDTQYF; DNA: TGTGCCAGCCGTTCTAGCGGGGGGACAGATACGCAGTATTTT; D: TRBD2; V: TRBV19; size: -; J: TRBJ2-3
CDR3: CASSFGTDTQYF; DNA: TGTGCCAGCAGCTTCGGCACAGATACGCAGTATTTT; D: -; V: TRBV7-9; size: -; J: TRBJ2-3
CDR3: CASSLREGTEAFF; DNA: TGTGCCAGCAGTTTGAGGGAGGGCACTGAAGCTTTCTTT; D: -; V: TRBV27; size: -; J: TRBJ1-1
CDR3: CASSQDRSSYNEQFF; DNA: TGCGCCAGCAGCCAAGACAGAAGCTCCTACAATGAGCAGTTCTTC; D: -; V: TRBV4-1; size: few; J: TRBJ2-1
CDR3: CASSFTGRTEAFF; DNA: TGTGCCAGCAGCTTTACAGGGCGCACTGAAGCTTTCTTT; D: -; V: TRBV7-2; size: -; J: TRBJ1-1
CDR3: CASSDTDRGAYGYTF; DNA: TGTGCCAGCAGTGACACGGACAGGGGGGCCTATGGCTACACCTTC; D: TRBD1; V: TRBV6-4; size: -; J: TRBJ1-2
CDR3: CASSTTPMNTEAFF; DNA: TGTGCCAGCAGTACGACACCCATGAACACTGAAGCTTTCTTT; D: -; V: TRBV6-5; size: -; J: TRBJ1-1
CDR3: CASSLWDRSAQPQHF; DNA: TGTGCCAGCAGCTTATGGGACAGGTCCGCTCAGCCCCAGCATTTT; D: TRBD1; V: TRBV7-2; size: -; J: TRBJ1-5
CDR3: CASSLGLNGELFF; DNA: TGTGCCAGCAGCCTCGGACTGAACGGGGAGCTGTTTTTT; D: -; V: TRBV11-1; size: once; J: TRBJ2-2
CDR3: CASSAITGREGAFF; DNA: TGTGCCAGCAGTGCTATTACAGGGAGGGAGGGAGCTTTCTTT; D: -; V: TRBV2; size: -; J: TRBJ1-1
CDR3: CASSYTTTSGNTIYF; DNA: TGTGCCAGCAGTTACACGACAACCTCTGGAAACACCATATATTTT; D: -; V: TRBV6-5; size: -; J: TRBJ1-3
CDR3: CASRRDRANVLTF; DNA: TGTGCCAGCAGGCGAGACAGGGCCAACGTCCTGACTTTC; D: -; V: TRBV6-5; size: -; J: TRBJ2-6
CDR3: CASGLKGDSNQPQHF; DNA: TGTGCTAGTGGTTTGAAGGGGGATAGCAATCAGCCCCAGCATTTT; D: -; V: TRBV12-5; size: -; J: TRBJ1-5
CDR3: CASSEGLAGAPDTQYF; DNA: TGTGCCAGCAGTGAGGGACTAGCGGGAGCTCCAGATACGCAGTATTTT; D: TRBD2; V: TRBV6-4; size: -; J: TRBJ2-3
CDR3: CASSPQGPYQETQYF; DNA: TGTGCCAGCAGCCCACAGGGACCGTACCAAGAGACCCAGTACTTC; D: -; V: TRBV6-1; size: -; J: TRBJ2-5
CDR3: CASSPPGGRLNEQFF; DNA: TGCGCCAGCTCTCCTCCGGGGGGTAGATTGAATGAGCAGTTCTTC; D: TRBD2; V: TRBV10-2; size: -; J: TRBJ2-1
CDR3: CASSRSPGQGAIGYTF; DNA: TGTGCCAGCAGTCGAAGCCCGGGACAGGGGGCGATTGGCTACACCTTC; D: TRBD1; V: TRBV25-1; size: -; J: TRBJ1-2
CDR3: CASSPLTGGEGGYTF; DNA: TGTGCCAGCAGCCCCCTGACAGGGGGCGAGGGTGGCTACACCTTC; D: TRBD1; V: TRBV7-7; size: -; J: TRBJ1-2
CDR3: CASSLKGDRSLGNTIYF; DNA: TGTGCCAGCAGCTTAAAGGGGGACAGGTCATTAGGAAACACCATATATTTT; D: TRBD1; V: TRBV5-4; size: -; J: TRBJ1-3
CDR3: CASSRRSSPLHF; DNA: TGTGCCAGCAGTCGACGGAGTTCACCCCTCCACTTT; D: -; V: TRBV28; size: -; J: TRBJ1-6
CDR3: CASSPRLTGGGNEQYF; DNA: TGTGCCAGCAGCCCCCGGCTCACAGGGGGAGGCAACGAGCAGTACTTC; D: TRBD1; V: TRBV5-5; size: -; J: TRBJ2-7
CDR3: CATSRPPGQGSHEQYF; DNA: TGTGCCACCAGCAGGCCTCCGGGACAGGGGTCCCACGAGCAGTACTTC; D: TRBD1; V: TRBV15; size: -; J: TRBJ2-7
CDR3: CASTQQGVSGNTIYF; DNA: TGTGCCAGCACCCAACAGGGGGTTTCTGGAAACACCATATATTTT; D: TRBD1; V: TRBV7-8; size: few; J: TRBJ1-3
CDR3: CASSLEAGTRNGYTF; DNA: TGCGCCAGCAGCTTAGAAGCCGGGACAAGGAATGGCTACACCTTC; D: -; V: TRBV5-1; size: -; J: TRBJ1-2
CDR3: CASSLLSSGVQNEQFF; DNA: TGTGCCAGCAGTTTATTGTCTAGCGGGGTTCAAAATGAGCAGTTCTTC; D: TRBD2; V: TRBV28; size: -; J: TRBJ2-1
CDR3: CASSRDRAATNEKLFF; DNA: TGTGCCAGCAGCAGGGACAGGGCTGCAACTAATGAAAAACTGTTTTTT; D: TRBD1; V: TRBV7-2; size: once; J: TRBJ1-4
CDR3: CASSLGGAEDTQYF; DNA: TGTGCCAGCAGCCTCGGGGGGGCCGAAGATACGCAGTATTTT; D: TRBD2; V: TRBV5-4; size: few; J: TRBJ2-3
CDR3: CASSQARGYSYTF; DNA: TGCGCCAGCAGCCAAGCCAGGGGGTATAGCTACACCTTC; D: TRBD1; V: TRBV4-3; size: few; J: TRBJ1-2
CDR3: CASSFSHTSTEAFF; DNA: TGTGCCAGCAGCTTCAGTCACACCTCCACTGAAGCTTTCTTT; D: -; V: TRBV7-2; size: -; J: TRBJ1-1
CDR3: CASSFRTERYYGYTF; DNA: TGTGCCAGCAGCTTCCGGACAGAGCGGTACTATGGCTACACCTTC; D: -; V: TRBV5-6; size: once; J: TRBJ1-2
CDR3: CASSQELAGGRYNEQFF; DNA: TGTGCCAGCAGCCAAGAACTAGCGGGGGGGAGGTACAATGAGCAGTTCTTC; D: TRBD2; V: TRBV4-2; size: -; J: TRBJ2-1
CDR3: CASSFAQGYYNEQFF; DNA: TGTGCCAGCAGTTTTGCCCAGGGGTACTACAATGAGCAGTTCTTC; D: -; V: TRBV5-5; size: -; J: TRBJ2-1